These 3 T cell receptor beta chains were sequenced from one sample in a study of T cell responses to AZD1222 COVID-19 vaccine. Profiled with immunoSEQ multiplex PCR; TCRdb holds only in-frame clones, not every one. This repertoire shows some 170,000 clones, 85% to 90% found once; its top ten account for 1.5% to 2%. Sample: peripheral blood, taken on day 0 of AZD1222 vaccination. Every receptor here comes from an adult in good health.

The V and J genes are TRBV10-3 and TRBJ2-5, with D possibly being TRBD1 (5 bases). Trimming stripped 6 bases from V and 1 base from J, with 12 bases between. This CDR3 comprises 14 residues. Germline V gene sequence: CDR1 ENHRY, CDR2 SYGVKD. DNA of the CDR3: TGTGCCATCAGAGCGACAGCTATCCAAGAGACCCAGTACTTC. This sequence encodes CAIRATAIQETQYF.

J is TRBJ1-1 and V is TRBV15; D is uncertain. V lost 3 bases and J 0 bases, leaving 8 bases between the germline ends. The CDR3 sequence is 14 residues long. Germline CDR1 LNHNV, CDR2 YYDKDF (reference sequence). This CDR3 reads CATSSLRVNTEAFF. Written as DNA, the CDR3 is TGTGCCACCAGCAGCCTTCGGGTGAACACTGAAGCTTTCTTT.

V gene TRBV14 combines with J gene TRBJ2-1, with 9 bases fitting TRBD1. The V gene end was trimmed by 5 bases and the J gene end by 8 bases; junction bases not matched to a gene: 16. CDR1 is SGHDN and CDR2 is FVKESK in the germline V gene. CDR3 length: 17 amino acids. The CDR3 DNA sequence: TGTGCCAGCAGCGCCGGTCCCGGGACAGGGCTTAGGGATGAGCAGTTCTTC. It specifies CASSAGPGTGLRDEQFF.